This T cell receptor beta chain was obtained from a study of blood T cell repertoires in COVID-19. CDR1 MNHEY and CDR2 SMNVEV come from the germline V gene (reference sequence). The CDR3 consists of 12 residues. V was pared by 6 bases and J by 5 bases, with 3 bases of the junction left unmatched. Generated by immunoSEQ multiplex PCR, the TCRdb table keeps only in-frame clones and is missing some. The sample yields some 500,000 clones, around 89% seen once. This clone was observed a single time. The sample consisted of PBMCs or T cells enriched from blood (not recorded which). The V call is TRBV27, the J call TRBJ1-2; 7 bases fit TRBD1. The sequence was collected from a middle-aged woman who had recovered from COVID-19. The CDR3 DNA reads TGTGCCAGCAGCCCGACAGGGTATGGCTACACCTTC. Amino acid sequence: CASSPTGYGYTF.